The 30 T cell receptor beta chains below all came from one sample that was sequenced in a study of sequential checkpoint blockade in melanoma. Clones were read by immunoSEQ multiplex PCR, and TCRdb kept only the in-frame ones, dropping some. The table includes under 4,500 clones, less than 25% detected once. Documented treatment: randomized to nivolumab then ipilimumab (arm A) or the reverse (arm B). The sequences come from tumor tissue (inferred from file names), collected from a patient given nivolumab and ipilimumab in sequence. The receptor source for this set is a human donor with melanoma.

This clone has more than one count but fewer than ten. The rearrangement uses TRBV28 and TRBJ1-6; no clear D gene. The CDR3 is 14 residues long. Per the germline V gene, CDR1 is MDHEN and CDR2 is SYDVKM. Deletions cut 3 bases from V and 7 bases from J, with 10 bases between. The CDR3 DNA reads TGTGCCAGCAGTTTTTATAGGTTGAATTCACCCCTCCACTTT. Its translation: CASSFYRLNSPLHF.

This clone has at least ten counts. The chain has TRBV11-3 and TRBJ2-7, with 10 bases aligning to TRBD2. The CDR3 is 17 residues long. CDR1 SGHNT and CDR2 YENEEA come from the germline V gene. J was trimmed by 2 bases and V by 5 bases; bases with no gene match: 12. The CDR3, as DNA: TGTGCCAGCAGCCCGGGGAGAAGCGGGGGGGCAACCTACGAGCAGTACTTC. Encoded protein: CASSPGRSGGATYEQYF.

This clone has a handful of counts. The V gene is TRBV9, the J gene TRBJ2-7; TRBD2 agrees at 7 bases. Germline CDR1 is SGDLS and CDR2 is YYNGEE. The length of the CDR3 is 14 residues. The V segment lost 6 bases and the J segment 2 bases; nucleotides outside the gene matches: 8. The chain's CDR3 is CASKLEGTTYEQYF. CDR3 in DNA: TGTGCCAGCAAGTTAGAGGGGACTACCTACGAGCAGTACTTC.

This clone appeared many times. This rearrangement joins TRBV11-3 to TRBJ2-7, with D tentatively TRBD2 (6 bases). With 4 bases removed from V and 5 bases from J, the gap between germline ends came to 15 bases. CDR3 length: 14 residues. CDR1 and CDR2 (germline): SGHNT, YENEEA. The CDR3 DNA reads TGTGCCAGCAGCTCAAACCGGGACTTAAACGAGCAGTACTTC. Protein sequence: CASSSNRDLNEQYF.

The chain carries TRBV28 and TRBJ1-5; D is possibly TRBD1 (5 bases). Germline CDR1 is MDHEN and CDR2 is SYDVKM. V was pared by 7 bases and J by 4 bases, with 14 bases between. CDR3 size: 14 residues. This CDR3 is CASKSGVRNQPQHF. The CDR3 region has the DNA TGTGCCAGCAAGTCGGGGGTGAGGAATCAGCCCCAGCATTTT.

This clone is medium-sized within its sample. The chain has TRBV11-3 and TRBJ1-4; the D gene is possibly TRBD1 (5 bases). Germline loops: CDR1 SGHNT, CDR2 YENEEA. V lost 6 bases to trimming and J lost 4 bases, with 21 bases between them. The CDR3 is made up of 17 amino acids. DNA for the CDR3: TGTGCCAGCAGTCCTAAGTCGGGGGAACGGAATAATGAAAAACTGTTTTTT. The encoded protein is CASSPKSGERNNEKLFF.

The chain joins TRBV1 to TRBJ1-1; the table names TRBD1, a call not compared with the DNA. TRBV1 is classified as a pseudogene. This CDR3 is 13 amino acids long. CDR3 coding DNA: TGCGCCAGCAGCCAAGATTGGGCAGTTGAAGCTTTCTTT. Residues: CASSQDWAVEAFF.

A remark on this clone: Mismatch with germline at one junction end may stem from a read error. This rearrangement joins TRBV29-1 to TRBJ2-1; D is possibly TRBD2 (5 bases). Germline V gene lookup returns CDR1 SQVTM and CDR2 ANQGSEA. The CDR3 contains 12 residues. DNA for the CDR3: TGCAGCGTGGAAGAGGAGGCCCGAGGCCTATTCTTC. This codes for CSVEEEARGLFF.

The J gene is TRBJ2-7, the V gene TRBV14; 10 bases map to TRBD1. Germline assignment: CDR1 SGHDN and CDR2 FVKESK. The J segment lost 2 bases and the V segment lost 0 bases, leaving 7 bases of the junction unmatched. The CDR3 spans 17 residues. The CDR3 loop is CASSQDLPGTGAYEQYF. CDR3 coding DNA: TGTGCCAGCAGCCAAGACCTACCCGGGACAGGGGCCTACGAGCAGTACTTC.

The chain couples TRBV5-1 to TRBJ1-2; 7 nucleotides match TRBD1. CDR3 length: 15 residues. CDR1 and CDR2 from the germline V gene are SGHRS and YFSETQ. V trimming: 1 base; J trimming: 5 bases; junction bases outside the gene matches: 8. CDR3 coding DNA: TGCGCCAGCAGCTTGACAGGGGAGGAAATATATGGCTACACCTTC. Residues: CASSLTGEEIYGYTF.

This chain connects TRBV18 to TRBJ1-1; D is uncertain. Germline V CDR1 and CDR2: KGHSH, LQKENI. The CDR3 has 13 amino acids. Trimming cost V 3 bases and J 4 bases, with 9 bases left between them. In DNA, the CDR3 is TGTGCCAGCTCACCTGATGGGAGCACTGAAGCTTTCTTT. This gives the protein CASSPDGSTEAFF.

This clone was detected only a few times. This chain links TRBV11-3 with TRBJ1-5, with D perhaps matching TRBD1 (5 bases). There are 15 residues in the CDR3. Germline loops: CDR1 SGHNT, CDR2 YENEEA. The V gene lost 2 bases and the J gene lost 2 bases, with 10 bases spanning the gap. The CDR3 nucleotides are TGTGCCAGCAGCTTAAACTCGGGGGGCAATCAGCCCCAGCATTTT. Protein sequence: CASSLNSGGNQPQHF.

This chain connects TRBV6-8 to TRBJ1-1; 7 nucleotides align to TRBD1. The CDR3 is 17 amino acids. V gave up 2 bases and J gave up 5 bases; unmatched junction bases: 14. Germline CDR1 is MNHGY and CDR2 is SAAAGT. CDR3 nucleotide sequence: TGTGCCAGCAGTTACAAGGGACAGCCATCCTTTCGGACTGAAGCTTTCTTT. Its protein product is CASSYKGQPSFRTEAFF.

V gene TRBV29-1 combines with J gene TRBJ2-7; no definite D call. CDR3 size: 13 residues. With 3 bases removed from V and 4 bases from J, the gap between germline ends came to 13 bases. Germline CDR1 and CDR2: SQVTM and ANQGSEA. In DNA, the CDR3 is TGCAGCGTTGATGCGGATAACCGATACGAGCAGTACTTC. It specifies CSVDADNRYEQYF.

V is TRBV29-1 and J is TRBJ2-3; the D is unclear. CDR1 SQVTM and CDR2 ANQGSEA come from the germline V gene. V shed 5 bases and J shed 5 bases, with 11 bases lying between them. The CDR3 contains 12 residues. Here the CDR3 DNA reads TGCAGCGTTATAAGGGCCGGAGATACGCAGTATTTT. As protein: CSVIRAGDTQYF.

This clone was recorded a few times. The V and J genes are TRBV19 and TRBJ1-1; D is possibly TRBD1 (6 bases). Trimming shortened V by 7 bases and J by 6 bases, and 15 bases separated the two germline ends. The CDR3 totals 13 residues. Germline lookup yields CDR1 LNHDA and CDR2 SQIVND (reference sequence). The CDR3 reads CASKPQGSSEAFF. The CDR3 nucleotides read TGTGCCAGTAAACCACAGGGAAGTTCTGAAGCTTTCTTT.

In DNA form, the CDR3 reads TGTGCTAGTGCCCTGACAGCAGATACGCAGTATTTT. Its protein is CASALTADTQYF. The chain has TRBV12-5 and TRBJ2-3, with D maybe TRBD1 (5 bases). V was pared by 7 bases and J by 4 bases, with 9 bases between. The CDR3 runs to 12 residues. Germline CDR1 is LGHNT and CDR2 is FRNRAP.

This chain joins TRBV18 and TRBJ2-3; D unresolved. The CDR3 is 13 residues long. Germline values: CDR1 KGHSH, CDR2 LQKENI. Trimming took off 2 bases at V and 2 bases at J, with 5 bases between the two ends. CDR3 DNA: TGTGCCAGCTCACCAAGCACCACAGATACGCAGTATTTT. As protein: CASSPSTTDTQYF.

By frequency in the sample, this clone is medium-sized. The rearrangement joins TRBV9 to TRBJ2-3; perhaps D is TRBD1 or TRBD2 (5 bases each). This CDR3 is 14 amino acids long. V lost 5 bases and J lost 5, with 15 bases in between. In germline, CDR1 is SGDLS, CDR2 YYNGEE. Here the CDR3 reads CASSGTPTGDTQYF. Here the CDR3 DNA reads TGTGCCAGCAGTGGGACCCCCACCGGAGATACGCAGTATTTT.

This chain uses TRBV6-8 with TRBJ1-1; D may be TRBD1 (5 bases). Germline CDR1 MNHGY, CDR2 SAAAGT. Between the trimmed V and J ends, which lost 6 bases and 4 bases, there was a span of 12 bases. The CDR3 runs 13 residues. The CDR3 loop reads CASRSGYTTEAFF. DNA for the CDR3: TGTGCCAGCAGATCAGGGTACACCACTGAAGCTTTCTTT.

This rearrangement joins TRBV28 to TRBJ1-6, with D unresolved. The germline gives CDR1 MDHEN, CDR2 SYDVKM. Trimming removed 5 bases at V and 7 bases at J, with 12 bases between. The CDR3 length is 14 residues. The chain's CDR3 is CASSGPGLNSPLHF. As DNA, the CDR3 is TGTGCCAGCAGTGGGCCGGGCCTAAATTCACCCCTCCACTTT.

This clone is deemed large. The chain joins TRBV11-3 to TRBJ1-4, with TRBD1 matching 8 bases. Germline CDR1 reads SGHNT; CDR2 reads YENEEA. The CDR3 is 16 residues long. The ends lost 3 bases at V and 3 bases at J; junction bases unmatched: 6. CDR3 sequence reads: CASSFAGGGSNEKLFF. The DNA of the CDR3 is TGTGCCAGCAGCTTCGCAGGGGGCGGCTCTAATGAAAAACTGTTTTTT.

This clone has only a few counts. The CDR3 DNA sequence: TGTGCCTGGAGAGGGCAAGATCAGCCCCAGCATTTT. This gives the protein CAWRGQDQPQHF. The J gene is TRBJ1-5, the V gene TRBV30; D is undetermined. V was trimmed by 3 bases and J by 5 bases, leaving 8 bases between them. In germline, CDR1 is GTSNPN, CDR2 SVGIG (reference sequence). CDR3 length: 12 amino acids. The variable domain in full, completed from reference TRBV30 and TRBJ1-5, reads SQTIHQWPATLVQPVGSPLSLECTVEGTSNPNLYWYRQAAGRGLQLLFYSVGIGQISSEVPQNLSASRPQDRQFILSSKKLLLSDSGFYLCAWRGQDQPQHFGDGTRLSIL.

The DNA for the CDR3 is TGTGCCAGCAGGCCTCGGACAGGATCGTTTGGATGGGGCACTGAAGCTTTCTTT. Protein product: CASRPRTGSFGWGTEAFF. V is TRBV6-8 and J is TRBJ1-1; 7 bases are a match to TRBD1. Germline assignment: CDR1 MNHGY and CDR2 SAAAGT. The J segment lost 4 bases and the V segment lost 6 bases, leaving 20 bases of the junction unmatched. The CDR3 loop spans 18 amino acids.

This chain connects TRBV23-1 to TRBJ1-6, with 7 bases aligning to TRBD1. TRBV23-1 is placed among ORFs of uncertain function. The length of the CDR3 is 13 residues. V was clipped by 6 bases and J by 8 bases; unmatched bases: 4. CDR3: CASSSQGDSPLHF. Here the CDR3 DNA reads TGCGCCAGCAGCTCGCAGGGGGATTCACCCCTCCACTTT.

This clone has just a few counts. This CDR3 reads CAWKRGNTEAFF. CDR3 coding DNA: TGTGCCTGGAAGCGAGGGAACACTGAAGCTTTCTTT. This sequence joins TRBV30 and TRBJ1-1, with D uncertain. The germline gives CDR1 GTSNPN, CDR2 SVGIG (reference sequence). The CDR3 runs 12 residues. The germline V and J ends were trimmed by 4 bases and 1 base, with 7 bases remaining between them.

This clone was picked up one time. The CDR3 DNA follows: TGTGCCAGCTCACCACGAAGGGTAGCTACTAATGAAAAACTGTTTTTT. The encoded protein is CASSPRRVATNEKLFF. This rearrangement joins TRBV18 to TRBJ1-4; D call uncertain. Germline V lookup: CDR1 KGHSH, CDR2 LQKENI. The V gene lost 1 base and the J gene lost 2 bases, with 11 bases spanning the gap. The CDR3 runs 16 residues.

The chain is built from TRBV6-8 and TRBJ1-2; 8 bases agree with TRBD1. V shed 6 bases, J shed 4 bases, and the junction held 13 bases outside the gene matches. This CDR3 is built from 16 residues. CDR1 is MNHGY and CDR2 is SAAAGT in the germline V gene. This chain's CDR3 is CASRSLDQGAIYGYTF. Here the CDR3 DNA reads TGTGCCAGCAGAAGCCTTGACCAGGGGGCGATCTATGGCTACACCTTC.

The V call is TRBV19, the J call TRBJ2-4, with D possibly called TRBD1 or TRBD2 (7 bases each). This CDR3 region has 18 residues. Germline CDR1 is LNHDA and CDR2 is SQIVND (reference sequence). The V end was cut by 4 bases, the J end by 0 bases, with 19 bases between. Here the CDR3 reads CASSTTFLRGGAKNIQYF. The CDR3 DNA reads as TGTGCCAGTAGTACCACCTTTCTCAGGGGGGGAGCCAAAAACATTCAGTACTTC.

This clone was found a few times. CDR3 nucleotide sequence: TGTGCCAGCAGGAAAAAAACCGGGACGGTGAACACCGGGGAGCTGTTTTTT. It is translated as CASRKKTGTVNTGELFF. The chain is built from TRBV6-8 and TRBJ2-2; the D gene could be TRBD1 or TRBD2 (5 bases each). Germline V lookup: CDR1 MNHGY, CDR2 SAAAGT. The CDR3 sequence is 17 residues long. V lost 6 bases, J lost 1 base, and 18 bases lay in between.